This T cell receptor (beta chain) was retrieved from a study of T cells in Graves' hyperthyroidism and ophthalmopathy. Using more than 7.5 ml of fresh peripheral blood, PBMCs were prepared. This clonotype was counted many times. Its target is unknown. Researchers took RNA transcripts and amplified the TCR beta CDR3 regions from them. First-round RT-PCR with HTBI primers amplified the TCR CDR3 region. Via MiXCR, TCRdb re-called the multiplex PCR reads, giving one row per CDR3 protein. Among around 340,000 distinct CDR3 sequences listed, around 18% were seen once. General study points: Ophthalmopathy onset followed model prediction by a median approximately seven months.

Sequencing was performed on blood. The receptor was derived from a woman aged 40 to 55 with Graves' ophthalmopathy.

The CDR3 is CASSLTGVVYEQYF. CDR3 bases: TGTGCCAGCAGTTTAACAGGGGTGGTATACGAGCAGTACTTC. The V gene is TRBV28, the J gene TRBJ2-7; TRBD1 matches at 7 bases. Germline CDR1 and CDR2: MDHEN and SYDVKM. The trim removed 2 bases at V and 4 bases at J, leaving 5 bases unmatched. The CDR3 runs 14 residues. The whole variable domain, remainder taken from reference TRBV28 and TRBJ2-7, is DVKVTQSSRYLVKRTGEKVFLECVQDMDHENMFWYRQDPGLGLRLIYFSYDVKMKEKGDIPEGYSVSREKKERFSLILESASTNQTSMYLCASSLTGVVYEQYFGPGTRLTVT.